Sequencing of this T cell receptor beta chain was carried out in a study of blood T cell repertoires in COVID-19. The repertoire was sequenced with immunoSEQ multiplex PCR; TCRdb's copy has only in-frame clones and lacks some. The profile shows 350,000 to 400,000 clones, around 88% of them singletons. The germline V and J ends were trimmed by 2 bases and 1 base, with 14 bases remaining between them. This CDR3 has 16 amino acids. Germline V gene sequence: CDR1 WNHNN, CDR2 SYGVQD (reference sequence). The chain joins TRBV10-1 to TRBJ1-2; TRBD1 might be the D (5 bases). The sequence came from a woman aged 60-75 years with COVID-19, enrolled during active disease. The sequenced sample was peripheral blood. The CDR3 DNA follows: TGCGCCAGCAGTGAGAGCTCACAGGTACTTAACTATGGCTACACCTTC. Residues: CASSESSQVLNYGYTF.